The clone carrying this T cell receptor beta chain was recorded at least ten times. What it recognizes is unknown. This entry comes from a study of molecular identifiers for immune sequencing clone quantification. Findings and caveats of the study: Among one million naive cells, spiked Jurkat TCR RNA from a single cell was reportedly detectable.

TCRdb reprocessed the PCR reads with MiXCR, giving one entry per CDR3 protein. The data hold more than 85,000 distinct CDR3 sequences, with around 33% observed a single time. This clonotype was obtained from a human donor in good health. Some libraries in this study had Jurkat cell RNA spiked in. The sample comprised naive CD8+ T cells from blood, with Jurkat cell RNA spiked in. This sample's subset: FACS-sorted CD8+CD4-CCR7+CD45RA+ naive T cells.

CDR3 residues: CASSRGGNTQYF. DNA of the CDR3: TGTGCCAGCAGTCGAGGAGGAAATACGCAGTATTTT. The chain has TRBV25-1 and TRBJ2-3, with TRBD2 as a possible D gene (5 bases). The germline V and J ends were trimmed by 5 bases and 7 bases, with 10 bases remaining between them. Germline assignment: CDR1 MGHDK and CDR2 SYGVNS. The CDR3 sequence is 12 residues long.